These 10 T cell receptor beta chains were all obtained from the same sample, sequenced in a study of blood T cell repertoires in COVID-19 (TCRdb year 2020). The library was prepared using the immunoSEQ multiplex PCR assay. TCRdb's version of the immuneACCESS table is confined to in-frame rearrangements and falls short of the full clone set. An unresolved V gene accounts for under half of the shortfall where checked; the remainder is of unknown origin. In this sample the table shows about 150,000 clones, 85% to 90% of which occur a single time. The top ten hold about two fifths of the sample. What was sequenced was peripheral blood. The origin of the receptors is a man between 50 and 59 years old who had recovered from COVID-19.

The rearrangement joins TRBV5-1 to TRBJ2-7; 8 bases agree with TRBD2. With V trimmed by 5 bases and J by 1 base, 8 bases remained unmatched. This CDR3 region has 15 residues. Germline V gene sequence: CDR1 SGHRS, CDR2 YFSETQ. This CDR3 reads CASRVLAGDSYEQYF. The CDR3 DNA reads as TGCGCCAGCAGGGTTCTAGCGGGTGATTCCTACGAGCAGTACTTC.

The chain recombines TRBV9 with TRBJ1-5; possibly TRBD1 for D (5 bases). The CDR3 spans 15 residues. Germline V gene sequence: CDR1 SGDLS, CDR2 YYNGEE. Trimming pared 5 bases from V and 0 bases from J, leaving 12 bases between. CDR3 amino acids: CASSAGGTSNQPQHF. The CDR3 nucleotides are TGTGCCAGCAGTGCCGGCGGGACTAGCAATCAGCCCCAGCATTTT. Together with reference TRBV9 and TRBJ1-5, the CDR3 gives the full variable domain: DSGVTQTPKHLITATGQRVTLRCSPRSGDLSVYWYQQSLDQGLQFLIQYYNGEERAKGNILERFSAQQFPDLHSELNLSSLELGDSALYFCASSAGGTSNQPQHFGDGTRLSIL.

V is TRBV3-1 (or the pseudogene TRBV3-2) and J is TRBJ1-1; perhaps TRBD1 as D (6 bases). Germline lookup yields CDR1 LGHDT and CDR2 YNNKEL (reference sequence). V gave up 5 bases and J gave up 2 bases, with 9 bases separating them. This CDR3 is 13 amino acids long. The CDR3 DNA is TGTGCCAGCAGCGACGGGACAAACACTGAAGCTTTCTTT. Protein sequence: CASSDGTNTEAFF.

The chain carries TRBV6-5 and TRBJ1-2; D is ambiguous. This CDR3 has 13 residues. V lost 0 bases and J 4 bases, leaving 6 bases between the germline ends. CDR1 MNHEY and CDR2 SVGAGI come from the germline V gene. CDR3 nucleotides: TGTGCCAGCAGTTACTCGAGAGGCTATGGCTACACCTTC. Its translation is CASSYSRGYGYTF.

The sample holds a few counts of this clone. J is TRBJ2-6 and V is TRBV10-3, with D possibly being TRBD1 (5 bases). V was shortened by 2 bases and J by 0 bases, with 8 bases between the two germline ends. The germline CDR1 and CDR2 sequences are ENHRY and SYGVKD. The CDR3 totals 16 residues. CDR3 sequence reads: CAISEPGFSGANVLTF. In DNA form, the CDR3 reads TGTGCCATCAGTGAGCCAGGGTTCTCTGGGGCCAACGTCCTGACTTTC.

The CDR3 DNA sequence: TGTGCCAGGACCCAGCCCGACACAGCCTACGAGCAGTACTTC. It translates to CARTQPDTAYEQYF. The rearrangement links TRBV3-1 (or the pseudogene TRBV3-2) to TRBJ2-7; D gene ambiguous. The CDR3 has 14 residues. Germline-derived CDR1 and CDR2 are LGHDT and YNNKEL (reference sequence). V lost 9 bases to trimming and J lost 2 bases, with 17 bases between them.

V and J are TRBV19 and TRBJ2-6; 9 positions match TRBD1. V shed 7 bases and J 0 bases; nucleotides not matched to a gene: 13. The CDR3 consists of 19 residues. The germline V gene encodes CDR1 LNHDA and CDR2 SQIVND (reference sequence). The CDR3 loop is CASTTPGGTGISGANVLTF. The CDR3 nucleotides are TGTGCCAGTACCACCCCCGGGGGGACAGGGATCTCTGGGGCCAACGTCCTGACTTTC.

The chain joins TRBV6-4 to TRBJ2-1; 9 bases map to TRBD1. Germline V CDR1 and CDR2: MRHNA, SNTAGT. The CDR3 totals 14 residues. The J segment lost 9 bases and the V segment lost 3 bases, leaving 6 bases of the junction unmatched. The CDR3 sequence is CASSEQGASGEQFF. The CDR3 bases are TGTGCCAGCAGTGAACAGGGGGCGTCAGGTGAGCAGTTCTTC.

This chain joins TRBV19 and TRBJ1-4, with D tentatively TRBD1 (5 bases). CDR3 length: 14 residues. Trimming left V 0 bases short and J 6 bases short, with 8 bases between. Germline values: CDR1 LNHDA, CDR2 SQIVND (reference sequence). CDR3 in DNA: TGTGCCAGTAGTATAGAGGCCAGGGATGAAAAACTGTTTTTT. Protein sequence: CASSIEARDEKLFF.

The chain uses TRBV6-5 and TRBJ1-1; D gene ambiguous. The CDR3 extends over 12 amino acids. Germline lookup yields CDR1 MNHEY and CDR2 SVGAGI. With 6 bases removed from V and 5 bases from J, the gap between germline ends came to 10 bases. The chain's CDR3 is CASRRAGTEAFF. DNA of the CDR3: TGTGCCAGCAGAAGGGCGGGGACTGAAGCTTTCTTT.